Each of the 26 T cell receptor beta chains below was sequenced from the same sample in a study of blood T cells in healthy people across ages. A J-beta primer mix and a sample-barcoded 5' primer were used in a second PCR of about 7 to 11 cycles. TCRdb recomputed calls from the 5' RACE reads with MiXCR, one row per CDR3 protein. The sample yields about 590,000 distinct CDR3 sequences, 25% to 30% seen once. Sequencing was done on a sample of blood. The receptors were sampled from a woman over 75 in good health.

Notes on this clonotype: A much larger clone lies a single base off, so this may be a read error. The chain employs TRBV12-5 and TRBJ1-1, with D unclear. Germline loops: CDR1 LGHNT, CDR2 FRNRAP. The CDR3 contains 14 residues. In DNA, the CDR3 is TGTGCTAATGGTTTGGGGTACGGGGACACTGAAGCTTTCTTT. Protein sequence: CANGLGYGDTEAFF.

A remark on this clonotype: This may be a read error: a much more frequent sequence differs by one nucleotide. Here the CDR3 omits its conserved ending phenylalanine or tryptophan, so a read error is the likely source. CDR3 loop: CASSYSTVLNEQYI. As DNA, the CDR3 is TGTGCCAGCAGTTACTCGACGGTTCTTAACGAGCAGTACATC. This sequence joins TRBV6-2 or TRBV6-3 and TRBJ2-7, with D unresolved. V lost 0 bases, J lost 5 bases, and 11 bases lay in between. The CDR3 is 14 amino acids. Germline V gives CDR1 MNHEY, CDR2 SVGEGT.

This clonotype appeared a few times. This could be a read error, since a much larger clone is one nucleotide away. V and J are TRBV7-3 and TRBJ2-1, with a tentative D call TRBD1 (6 bases). The ends were cut back, 4 bases at V and 7 bases at J, with 14 bases in the middle. Germline V CDR1 and CDR2: SGHTA, FQGTGA. This CDR3 is 14 amino acids long. CDR3 region: CASSWGLQGNEQFF. The CDR3 bases are TGTGCCAGCAGCTGGGGTTTACAGGGAAATGAGCAGTTCTTC. Combining the CDR3 with reference TRBV7-3 and TRBJ2-1 gives the whole variable domain GAGVSQTPSNKVTEKGKYVELRCDPISGHTALYWYRQSLGQGPEFLIYFQGTGAADDSGLPNDRFFAVRPEGSVSTLKIQRTERGDSAVYLCASSWGLQGNEQFFGPGTRLTVL.

With regard to this clonotype: A read error may explain this, as a much larger clone is one base away. The chain combines TRBV7-9 with TRBJ2-5; TRBD1 aligns across 8 bases. J was trimmed by 11 bases and V by 2 bases; bases with no gene match: 16. In germline, CDR1 is SEHNR, CDR2 FQNEAQ (reference sequence). This CDR3 is built from 16 residues. CDR3 amino acids: CASSLMVGTGGDEQYF. The DNA of the CDR3 is TGTGCCAGCAGCTTAATGGTAGGGACAGGCGGGGATGAGCAGTACTTC. Using reference TRBV7-9 and TRBJ2-5 for the parts outside the CDR3, the full variable domain is DTGVSQNPRHKITKRGQNVTFRCDPISEHNRLYWYRQTLGQGPEFLTYFQNEAQLEKSRLLSDRFSAERPKGSFSTLEIQRTEQGDSAMYLCASSLMVGTGGDEQYFGPGTRLLVL.

This clonotype was observed at least ten times. The chain employs TRBV7-2 and TRBJ2-5, with 7 bases aligning to TRBD2. The trim removed 3 bases at V and 4 bases at J, leaving 5 bases unmatched. Germline CDR1 and CDR2: SGHTA and FQGNSA. CDR3 length: 14 amino acids. The CDR3 is CASSFSGGGETQYF. The CDR3 coding sequence is TGTGCCAGCAGCTTTTCGGGCGGGGGAGAGACCCAGTACTTC.

Concerning this clonotype itself: This may be a read error: a much more frequent sequence differs by one nucleotide. The chain joins TRBV5-4 to TRBJ2-1; 8 bases are a match to TRBD2. The DNA end favors TRBJ2-7, so the J call may be wrong. Germline V CDR1 and CDR2: SGHNT, YYREEE (reference sequence). This CDR3 has 17 amino acids. CDR3 sequence: CASSLGTGRATYNEQYF. The DNA for the CDR3 is TGTGCCAGCAGCTTGGGCACCGGGAGGGCTACCTACAATGAGCAGTACTTC.

Written as DNA, the CDR3 is TGTGCCAGCAGCCAAGCTCAGGGATCACCCCTCCACTTT. Its protein product is CASSQAQGSPLHF. V and J are TRBV14 and TRBJ1-6; D may be TRBD1 (5 bases). The V and J ends lost 1 base and 10 bases respectively, with 8 bases between them. Germline V gene data show CDR1 as SGHDN and CDR2 as FVKESK. The length of the CDR3 is 13 residues.

This clonotype was counted many times. The CDR3 reads CSANRGGEIYEQYF. The CDR3 nucleotides are TGCAGTGCCAACAGGGGCGGGGAAATTTACGAGCAGTACTTC. The V gene is TRBV20-1, the J gene TRBJ2-7, with D possibly matching TRBD1 (7 bases). Looked up from germline, CDR1 is DFQATT and CDR2 is SNEGSKA (reference sequence). The V gene lost 6 bases and the J gene lost 4 bases, with 19 bases spanning the gap. This CDR3 comprises 14 residues.

The chain joins TRBV7-2 to TRBJ2-7; D is unclear. V lost 1 base and J lost 0, with 10 bases in between. This CDR3 contains 15 residues. Germline loops: CDR1 SGHTA, CDR2 FQGNSA. CDR3 protein: CASSLGLSSSYEQYF. As DNA, the CDR3 is TGTGCCAGCAGCTTAGGACTCTCCAGCTCCTACGAGCAGTACTTC.

This clonotype was picked up many times. V and J are TRBV28 and TRBJ2-5; D may be TRBD1 or TRBD2 (6 bases each). V was cut by 7 bases and J by 1 base, with 13 bases left in between. Germline lookup yields CDR1 MDHEN and CDR2 SYDVKM. This CDR3 region has 14 residues. In DNA, the CDR3 is TGTGCCAGCACCACAGGGAGGCCCCAAGAGACCCAGTACTTC. The encoded protein is CASTTGRPQETQYF.

The table lists this clonotype with a count of one. V and J are TRBV30 and TRBJ2-3; TRBD2 agrees at 12 bases. CDR1 GTSNPN and CDR2 SVGIG come from the germline V gene (reference sequence). V shed 2 bases, J shed 4 bases, and the junction held 1 base outside the gene matches. The CDR3 spans 14 residues. The CDR3: CAWSLAGGADTQYF. DNA for the CDR3: TGTGCCTGGAGTCTAGCGGGGGGGGCAGATACGCAGTATTTT.

The CDR3 reads CASSSGTAVEFF. CDR3 sequence (DNA): TGTGCCAGCAGCTCCGGGACCGCGGTTGAGTTCTTC. The V call is TRBV7-9, the J call TRBJ2-1; D might be TRBD1 or TRBD2, each matching 5 bases. The CDR3 has 12 amino acids. The germline V gene encodes CDR1 SEHNR and CDR2 FQNEAQ (reference sequence). V was cut by 4 bases and J by 14 bases, with 15 bases left in between. The whole variable domain, remainder taken from reference TRBV7-9 and TRBJ2-1, is DTGVSQNPRHKITKRGQNVTFRCDPISEHNRLYWYRQTLGQGPEFLTYFQNEAQLEKSRLLSDRFSAERPKGSFSTLEIQRTEQGDSAMYLCASSSGTAVEFFGPGTRLTVL.

There are many counts of this clonotype. The chain employs TRBV20-1 and TRBJ2-5; no firm D call. The length of the CDR3 is 12 residues. Germline V gives CDR1 DFQATT, CDR2 SNEGSKA (reference sequence). V lost 1 base, J lost 5 bases, and 8 bases lay in between. CDR3 amino acids: CSARVAEETQYF. For the CDR3, the DNA is TGCAGTGCTAGAGTGGCGGAGGAGACCCAGTACTTC.

This clonotype occurred many times. The chain joins TRBV20-1 to TRBJ2-1, with TRBD2 matching over 7 bases. The germline CDR1 and CDR2 sequences are DFQATT and SNEGSKA (reference sequence). V shed 5 bases, J shed 9 bases, and the junction held 7 bases outside the gene matches. This CDR3 spans 12 amino acids. The CDR3 is CSASLAEGEQFF. The CDR3 DNA sequence: TGCAGTGCTTCTCTAGCGGAGGGTGAGCAGTTCTTC.

This clonotype was counted between two and nine times. The chain joins TRBV2 to TRBJ1-1; tentatively, D is TRBD1 (5 bases). The CDR3 loop spans 11 amino acids. Per the germline V gene, CDR1 is SNHLY and CDR2 is FYNNEI. With 7 bases removed from V and 6 bases from J, the gap between germline ends came to 9 bases. The CDR3 here is CASMGRAEAFF. For the CDR3, the DNA is TGTGCCAGCATGGGGCGGGCTGAAGCTTTCTTT.

As concerns this clonotype: This could be a read error, since a much larger clone is one nucleotide away. The rearrangement joins TRBV5-1 to TRBJ2-1; 16 bases match TRBD2. The end of the DNA fits TRBJ2-7 better, so the J call may be wrong. Germline CDR1 is SGHRS and CDR2 is YFSETQ. This CDR3 region has 19 residues. The CDR3 here is CASSWGLAGGTRSYNEQYF. CDR3 DNA: TGCGCCAGCAGCTGGGGACTAGCGGGGGGGACCCGCTCCTACAATGAGCAGTACTTC.

In its sample, this clonotype was seen many times. This chain links TRBV7-2 with TRBJ2-5; the D is unclear. Trimming shortened V by 6 bases and J by 5 bases, and 16 bases separated the two germline ends. Germline CDR1 is SGHTA and CDR2 is FQGNSA. CDR3 length: 14 amino acids. CDR3 residues: CASSLNRVGETQYF. The DNA for the CDR3 is TGTGCCAGCAGTCTGAACAGAGTTGGGGAGACCCAGTACTTC.

The rearrangement links TRBV4-2 to TRBJ2-1, with 8 bases identical to TRBD2. CDR1 and CDR2 from the germline V gene are LGHNA and YNFKEQ. The CDR3 is made up of 17 amino acids. The J segment lost 2 bases and the V segment lost 5 bases, leaving 11 bases of the junction unmatched. The DNA of the CDR3 is TGTGCCAGCAGCTCCCGCCCCCTTAGCGGGGCCTACAATGAGCAGTTCTTC. Amino acids: CASSSRPLSGAYNEQFF.

This clonotype showed up many times. The chain recombines TRBV5-5 with TRBJ2-1; 7 positions agree with TRBD2. This CDR3 has 17 residues. Germline lookup yields CDR1 SGHKS and CDR2 YYEKEE (reference sequence). Germline trimming cut 3 bases from V and 0 bases from J; bases unmatched to any gene: 9. CDR3 coding DNA: TGTGCCAGCAGCTACCTGGGAGGGACTACCTCCTACAATGAGCAGTTCTTC. Encoded protein: CASSYLGGTTSYNEQFF.

Regarding this clonotype: Just one base apart from a much larger clone, this may be a read error. This chain links TRBV21-1 with TRBJ1-2; the tabulated D call, TRBD1, remains unverified against the DNA. TRBV21-1 is described as a pseudogene. The CDR3 covers 15 residues. The CDR3 DNA is TGTGCCAGCAGCAATAAGGTTCGGGGGAACTATGGCTACACCTTC. Its translation is CASSNKVRGNYGYTF.

In its sample, this clonotype was seen a few times. The CDR3 DNA reads as TGTGCCAGCAGCTTAGTTATCCAAGAGACCCAGTACTTC. The encoded protein is CASSLVIQETQYF. The V and J genes are TRBV7-2 and TRBJ2-5; D is unclear. The germline CDR1 and CDR2 sequences are SGHTA and FQGNSA. CDR3 size: 13 residues. Trimming pared 1 base from V and 1 base from J, leaving 4 bases between.

Regarding this clonotype: This may come from a read error, since a much larger clone is one base off. The chain joins TRBV7-3 to TRBJ2-1; D possibly uses TRBD1 or TRBD2 (5 bases each). The tail of the sequence fits TRBJ2-7 better, so the J call may be wrong. Germline CDR1 and CDR2: SGHTA and FQGTGA. The CDR3 loop spans 16 amino acids. The CDR3 region has the DNA TGTGCCAGCAGCCTCTTGGGGACCCGCCCATACAATGAGCAGTACTTC. Translating gives CASSLLGTRPYNEQYF.

The sample holds many counts of this clonotype. The chain has TRBV21-1 and TRBJ1-4. TRBV21-1 is reported as a pseudogene. The CDR3 totals 15 residues. The CDR3 DNA reads as TGTGCCAGCAGCAGACCGACGGCTATCGGGGAAAAACTGTTTTTT. Protein sequence: CASSRPTAIGEKLFF.

This clonotype was counted a few times. The CDR3 loop reads CASSTTIQSNQPQHF. Here the CDR3 DNA reads TGTGCCAGTAGCACTACTATCCAAAGCAATCAGCCCCAGCATTTT. The chain recombines TRBV19 with TRBJ1-5; D remains unclear. Trimming removed 6 bases from V and 1 base from J, with 13 bases in between. Looked up from germline, CDR1 is LNHDA and CDR2 is SQIVND (reference sequence). This CDR3 is built from 15 residues. The full variable domain, its missing parts supplied by reference TRBV19 and TRBJ1-5, is DGGITQSPKYLFRKEGQNVTLSCEQNLNHDAMYWYRQDPGQGLRLIYYSQIVNDFQKGDIAEGYSVSREKKESFPLTVTSAQKNPTAFYLCASSTTIQSNQPQHFGDGTRLSIL.

Concerning this clonotype: A much larger clone sits a single nucleotide away, making a read error possible. This chain links TRBV7-9 with TRBJ2-1; 7 nucleotides line up with TRBD1. The CDR3 sequence is 18 residues long. V trimming: 5 bases; J trimming: 3 bases; junction bases outside the gene matches: 16. From germline, CDR1 is SEHNR and CDR2 FQNEAQ (reference sequence). Written as DNA, the CDR3 is TGTGCCAGCAGCCCCAATAGCCCGTCGGGACAGTACTACAATGAGCAGTTCTTC. As protein: CASSPNSPSGQYYNEQFF.

The CDR3 protein is CASSLRQGNSEQYF. The CDR3 DNA sequence: TGTGCCAGCAGCTTAAGGCAGGGGAACTCCGAGCAGTACTTC. The chain has TRBV7-9 and TRBJ2-7, with a possible D match to TRBD1 (6 bases). Germline V CDR1 and CDR2: SEHNR, FQNEAQ (reference sequence). The length of the CDR3 is 14 residues. V was shortened by 2 bases and J by 6 bases, with 14 bases between the two germline ends.